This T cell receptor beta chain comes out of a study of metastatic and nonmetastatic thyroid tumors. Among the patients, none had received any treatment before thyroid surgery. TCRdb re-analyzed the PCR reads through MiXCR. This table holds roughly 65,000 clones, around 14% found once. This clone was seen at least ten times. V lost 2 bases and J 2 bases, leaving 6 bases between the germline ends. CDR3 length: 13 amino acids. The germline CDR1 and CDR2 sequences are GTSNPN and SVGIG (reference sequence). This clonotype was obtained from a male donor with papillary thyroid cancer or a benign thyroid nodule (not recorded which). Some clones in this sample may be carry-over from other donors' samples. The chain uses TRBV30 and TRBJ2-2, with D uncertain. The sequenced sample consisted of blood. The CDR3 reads CAWSPQNTGELFF. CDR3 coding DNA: TGTGCCTGGAGTCCACAAAACACCGGGGAGCTGTTTTTT. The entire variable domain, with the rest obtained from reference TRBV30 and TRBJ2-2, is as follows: SQTIHQWPATLVQPVGSPLSLECTVEGTSNPNLYWYRQAAGRGLQLLFYSVGIGQISSEVPQNLSASRPQDRQFILSSKKLLLSDSGFYLCAWSPQNTGELFFGEGSRLTVL.